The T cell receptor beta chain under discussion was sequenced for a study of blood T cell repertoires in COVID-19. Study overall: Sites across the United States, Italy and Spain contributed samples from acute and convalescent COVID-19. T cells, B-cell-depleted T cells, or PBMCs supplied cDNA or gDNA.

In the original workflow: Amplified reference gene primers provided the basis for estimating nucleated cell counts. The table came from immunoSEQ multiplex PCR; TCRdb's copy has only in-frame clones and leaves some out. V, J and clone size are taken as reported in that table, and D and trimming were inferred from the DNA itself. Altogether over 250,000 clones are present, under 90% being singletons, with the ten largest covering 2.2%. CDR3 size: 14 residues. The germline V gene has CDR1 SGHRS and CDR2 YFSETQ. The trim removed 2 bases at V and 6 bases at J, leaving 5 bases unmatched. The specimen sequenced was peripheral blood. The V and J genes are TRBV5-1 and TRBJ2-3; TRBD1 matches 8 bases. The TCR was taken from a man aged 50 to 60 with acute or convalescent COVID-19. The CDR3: CASSLQGEYDTQYF. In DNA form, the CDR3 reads TGCGCCAGCAGCTTACAGGGGGAATATGATACGCAGTATTTT. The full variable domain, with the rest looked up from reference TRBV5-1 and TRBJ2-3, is KAGVTQTPRYLIKTRGQQVTLSCSPISGHRSVSWYQQTPGQGLQFLFEYFSETQRNKGNFPGRFSGRQFSNSRSEMNVSTLELGDSALYLCASSLQGEYDTQYFGPGTRLTVL.